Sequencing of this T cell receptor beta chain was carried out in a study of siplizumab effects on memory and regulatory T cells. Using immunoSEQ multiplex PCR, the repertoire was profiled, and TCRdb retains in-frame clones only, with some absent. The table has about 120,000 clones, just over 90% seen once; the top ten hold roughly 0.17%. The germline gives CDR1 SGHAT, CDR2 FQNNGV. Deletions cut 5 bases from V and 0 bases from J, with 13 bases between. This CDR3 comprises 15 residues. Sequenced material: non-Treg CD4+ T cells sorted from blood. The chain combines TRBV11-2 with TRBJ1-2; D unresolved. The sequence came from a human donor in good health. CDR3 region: CASSLAPGANYGYTF. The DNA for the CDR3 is TGTGCCAGCAGCCTAGCCCCCGGTGCTAACTATGGCTACACCTTC.